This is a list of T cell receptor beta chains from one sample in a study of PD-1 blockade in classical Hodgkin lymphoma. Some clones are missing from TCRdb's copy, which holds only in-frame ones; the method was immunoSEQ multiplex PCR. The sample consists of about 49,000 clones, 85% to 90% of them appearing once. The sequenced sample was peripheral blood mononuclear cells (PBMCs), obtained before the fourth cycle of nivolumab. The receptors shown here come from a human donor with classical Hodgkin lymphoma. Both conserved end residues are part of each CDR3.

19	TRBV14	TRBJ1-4	CASSQVGGPSGARKEKLFF
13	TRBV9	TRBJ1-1	CASSVEGGAEAFF
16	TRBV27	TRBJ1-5	CASSFLGERGNQPQHF
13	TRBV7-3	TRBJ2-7	CASSSVGGNEQYF
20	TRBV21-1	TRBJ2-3	CASSKVPNLLAGGPTDTQYF
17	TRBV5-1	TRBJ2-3	CASSLAFLGTGTDTQYF
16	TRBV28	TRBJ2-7	CASRPPGREGHYEQYF
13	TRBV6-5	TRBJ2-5	CASRTSGRETQYF
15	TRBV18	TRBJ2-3	CASSPRSESTDTQYF
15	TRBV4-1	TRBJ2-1	CASSQAAGHYNEQFF
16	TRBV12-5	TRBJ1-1	CASGLMGAEMNTEAFF
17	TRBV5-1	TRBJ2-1	CASSPQTGTSSYNEQFF
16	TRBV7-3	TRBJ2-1	CASSSGTSGNIFEQFF
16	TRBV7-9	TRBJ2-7	CASSLAVTGNSYEQYF
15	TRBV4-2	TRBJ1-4	CASPPIGPTNEKLFF
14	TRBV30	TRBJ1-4	CAWSVDRVGEKLFF
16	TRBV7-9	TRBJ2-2	CASSQPSGRYTGELFF
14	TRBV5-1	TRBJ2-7	CASSSQTGLDEQYF
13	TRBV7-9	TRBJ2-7	CASTNWGVNEQYF
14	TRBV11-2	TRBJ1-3	CASSLVFSGNTIYF
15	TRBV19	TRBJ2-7	CASSMHPLGGYEQYF
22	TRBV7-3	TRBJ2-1	CASSLIATGGSTSGISYNEQFF
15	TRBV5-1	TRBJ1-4	CASSLSGQGIEKLFF
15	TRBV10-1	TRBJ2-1	CASSEIAGVEAEQFF
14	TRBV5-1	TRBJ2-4	CASSLTGGQNIQYF
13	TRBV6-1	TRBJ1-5	CASSPAQGQPQHF
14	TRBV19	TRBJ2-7	CASSMGAISYEQYF
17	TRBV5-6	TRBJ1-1	CASSLKGQGWGGNEAFF
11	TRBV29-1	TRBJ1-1	CSVGGFSEAFF
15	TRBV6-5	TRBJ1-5	CASKRQITSNQPQHF
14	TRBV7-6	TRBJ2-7	CASSSGGEPYEQYF
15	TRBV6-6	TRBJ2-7	CASSYSIGIGNEQYF
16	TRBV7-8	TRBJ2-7	CASSLALGLAAYEQYF
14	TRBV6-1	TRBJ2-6	CASSEDSGANVLTF
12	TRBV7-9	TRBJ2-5	CASSLPQETQYF
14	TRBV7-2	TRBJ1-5	CASSPEDRFTTQHF
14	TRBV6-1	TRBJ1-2	CASRRDRTFYGYTF
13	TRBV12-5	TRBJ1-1	CASTTQGHTEAFF
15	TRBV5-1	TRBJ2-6	CASSSQGPGANVLTF
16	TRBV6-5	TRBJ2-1	CASSYSGRVSYNEQFF
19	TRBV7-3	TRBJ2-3	CASSLTAPSGMIAADTQYF
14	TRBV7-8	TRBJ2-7	CASSLGYGLGEQYF
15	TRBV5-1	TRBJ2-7	CASYPGWRTSYEQYF
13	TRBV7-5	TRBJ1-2	CARSSRTGHGYTF
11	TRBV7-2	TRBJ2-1	CASSWYNEQFF
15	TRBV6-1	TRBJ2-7	CATALGQPIKGEQYF
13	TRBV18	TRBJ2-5	CASSLSQQETQYF
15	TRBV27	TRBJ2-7	CASRGGETVTYEQYF
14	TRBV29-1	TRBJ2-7	CSAGGTGTTYEQYF
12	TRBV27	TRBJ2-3	CASSSSTGTQYF
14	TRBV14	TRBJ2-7	CASSQIGTTYEQYF
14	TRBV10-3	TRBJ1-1	CAISESLRGTEAFF
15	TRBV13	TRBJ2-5	CASSLETGDRETQYF
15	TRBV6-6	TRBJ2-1	CASIEPGLVNNEQFF
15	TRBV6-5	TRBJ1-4	CASSYAGLSNEKLFF
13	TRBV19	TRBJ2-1	CAGSVAGDNEQFF